Each of the 13 T cell receptor beta chains below was sequenced from the same sample in a study of blood T cell repertoires in COVID-19. Clones were read by immunoSEQ multiplex PCR, and TCRdb kept only the in-frame ones, dropping some. The sample has around 300,000 clones, approximately 93% seen once. Sequencing input: peripheral blood. Receptors were obtained from a woman aged 25 to 45 with COVID-19, enrolled during active disease.

The V gene is TRBV12-3 or TRBV12-4, the J gene TRBJ2-1, with 8 bases matching TRBD1. Trimming took 4 bases from V and 7 from J; bases not matched to a gene: 0. The length of the CDR3 is 12 residues. CDR3 coding DNA: TGTGCCAGCAGTTACAGGGGGAATGAGCAGTTCTTC. Its protein product is CASSYRGNEQFF.

A single count supports this clone. The genes are TRBV7-8 and TRBJ2-1, with TRBD2 matching 10 bases. Per the germline V gene, CDR1 is SGHVS and CDR2 is FQNEAQ. The CDR3 spans 20 residues. Germline trimming cut 5 bases from V and 0 bases from J; bases unmatched to any gene: 16. The chain's CDR3 is CASSASGSGRSRSSYNEQFF. CDR3 nucleotide sequence: TGTGCCAGCAGCGCTAGTGGTAGCGGGAGGTCCCGAAGCTCCTACAATGAGCAGTTCTTC.

The chain joins TRBV7-8 to TRBJ1-3; no definite D call. The V end lost 5 bases, the J end lost 4 bases, and 3 bases lay between the germline ends. CDR3 length: 11 amino acids. Germline values: CDR1 SGHVS, CDR2 FQNEAQ. Written as DNA, the CDR3 is TGTGCCAGCAGCCCGGGAAACACCATATATTTT. Encoded protein: CASSPGNTIYF.

This chain joins TRBV7-9 and TRBJ2-7; weak D call: TRBD2 (5 bases). Per germline, CDR1 SEHNR and CDR2 FQNEAQ (reference sequence). This CDR3 comprises 13 residues. The V and J ends lost 6 bases and 2 bases respectively, with 11 bases between them. The CDR3 DNA is TGTGCCAGCAGAGGTAGCGTCGCCTACGAGCAGTACTTC. Amino acids: CASRGSVAYEQYF.

This chain joins TRBV7-2 and TRBJ2-2, with 10 positions matching TRBD2. V lost 1 base, J lost 2 bases, and 7 bases stayed unmatched. The CDR3 has 18 residues. Germline V gene lookup returns CDR1 SGHTA and CDR2 FQGNSA. The CDR3 region is CASSLGYGTSANTGELFF. CDR3 sequence (DNA): TGTGCCAGCAGCTTAGGATACGGGACTAGCGCCAACACCGGGGAGCTGTTTTTT.

This chain links TRBV6-1 with TRBJ2-1, with D tentatively TRBD2 (5 bases). Per germline, CDR1 MNHNS and CDR2 SASEGT. This CDR3 is 14 amino acids long. Deletions cut 1 base from V and 10 bases from J, with 14 bases between. CDR3 region: CASSEDSLLDEQFF. CDR3 nucleotides: TGTGCCAGCAGTGAAGACTCCTTACTAGACGAGCAGTTCTTC.

The rearrangement joins TRBV30 to TRBJ1-6; the match to TRBD1 covers 10 bases. The CDR3 spans 14 residues. Looked up from germline, CDR1 is GTSNPN and CDR2 is SVGIG (reference sequence). The trim removed 3 bases at V and 9 bases at J, leaving 5 bases unmatched. The chain's CDR3 is CAWSSDRGSSPLHF. The CDR3 nucleotides are TGTGCCTGGAGCTCGGACAGGGGGAGTTCACCCCTCCACTTT.

The genes are TRBV6-5 and TRBJ2-7; TRBD2 aligns across 13 bases. After removal of 7 bases from V and 2 bases from J, the junction contained 5 bases not matched to a gene. The CDR3 contains 15 residues. Germline V CDR1 and CDR2: MNHEY, SVGAGI. CDR3 in DNA: TGTGCCAGCATAGGGGGACTAGCGGGAACCTACGAGCAGTACTTC. Its translation: CASIGGLAGTYEQYF.

The sample holds one count of this clone. This rearrangement joins TRBV6-2 or TRBV6-3 to TRBJ2-5; perhaps TRBD2 as D (6 bases). The V end lost 3 bases, the J end lost 4 bases, and 18 bases lay between the germline ends. CDR1 MNHEY and CDR2 SVGEGT come from the germline V gene. The CDR3 is 16 amino acids. CDR3: CASSYVRGSGGETQYF. DNA of the CDR3: TGTGCCAGCAGTTATGTTAGGGGCTCCGGGGGAGAGACCCAGTACTTC.

The chain is built from TRBV12-3 or TRBV12-4 and TRBJ1-2, with TRBD1 identical over 7 bases. This CDR3 spans 12 amino acids. V lost 5 bases, J lost 10 bases, and 7 bases stayed unmatched. This CDR3 reads CASSRDSFIYTF. For the CDR3, the DNA is TGTGCCAGCAGTAGGGACAGCTTCATCTACACCTTC.

The chain recombines TRBV18 with TRBJ1-1, with D possibly being TRBD1 (5 bases). Trimming cost V 3 bases and J 1 base, with 9 bases left between them. CDR3 size: 14 residues. Germline CDR1 is KGHSH and CDR2 is LQKENI. DNA of the CDR3: TGTGCCAGCTCACCGGGGGGGAAGAACACTGAAGCTTTCTTT. Translation gives CASSPGGKNTEAFF.

DNA for the CDR3: TGTGCCAGCAGCCCGAACTCGAGGAGCTCCTATAATTCACCCCTCCACTTT. Translating it yields CASSPNSRSSYNSPLHF. The chain has TRBV5-5 and TRBJ1-6; D ambiguous. V lost 4 bases to trimming and J lost 0 bases, with 14 bases between them. The CDR3 is 17 residues long. The germline CDR1 and CDR2 sequences are SGHKS and YYEKEE (reference sequence).

The chain joins TRBV28 to TRBJ2-1; TRBD2 matches at 12 bases. The V and J ends lost 5 bases and 4 bases, in that order; junction bases with no gene match: 9. In germline, CDR1 is MDHEN, CDR2 SYDVKM. The CDR3 length is 17 residues. In DNA, the CDR3 is TGTGCCAGCAGTCCTTACCGGACTAGCGGGATGTACAATGAGCAGTTCTTC. Translated: CASSPYRTSGMYNEQFF.